The clone carrying this TCR beta chain was observed many times. This record comes from a study of patients and donors after allogeneic stem cell transplantation. The length of the CDR3 is 12 residues. Trimming removed 3 bases at V and 5 bases at J, with 5 bases between. The germline CDR1 and CDR2 sequences are WSHSY and SAAADI. From the RT-PCR reads, TCRdb called clonotypes with MiXCR, one entry per CDR3 protein. The sample includes tens of thousands of distinct CDR3 sequences, 5% of them seen just once. The material sequenced was blood, either unsorted or a sorted T cell fraction (not recorded which). The TCR was taken from a human donor who was either an allogeneic HSCT recipient or a stem cell or donor lymphocyte infusion donor (not recorded which). It is not recorded whose cells these are; they may come from a transplant donor. This rearrangement joins TRBV10-2 to TRBJ1-5; D is unclear. CDR3 bases: TGCGCCAGCAGTGATTTATATCAGCCCCAGCATTTT. Protein sequence: CASSDLYQPQHF.